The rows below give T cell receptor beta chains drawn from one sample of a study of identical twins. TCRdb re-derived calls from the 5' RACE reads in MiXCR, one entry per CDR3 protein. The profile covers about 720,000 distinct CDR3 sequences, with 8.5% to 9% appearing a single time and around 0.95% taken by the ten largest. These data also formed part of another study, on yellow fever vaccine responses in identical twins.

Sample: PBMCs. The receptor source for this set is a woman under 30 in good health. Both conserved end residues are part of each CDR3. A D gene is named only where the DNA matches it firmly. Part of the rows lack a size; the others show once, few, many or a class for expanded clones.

CDR3 protein: CASSLDGGRNEQFF
CDR3 DNA: TGTGCTAGCAGCTTAGACGGGGGTAGAAATGAGCAGTTCTTC
clone size: many
V gene: TRBV7-7
J gene: TRBJ2-1
D gene: NA

CDR3 protein: CASSATGARESPLHF
CDR3 DNA: TGTGCCAGCAGTGCCACGGGGGCGCGAGAATCACCCCTCCACTTT
clone size: few
V gene: TRBV6-2/TRBV6-3
J gene: TRBJ1-6
D gene: NA

CDR3 protein: CASRKTGIDYEQYF
CDR3 DNA: TGTGCCAGCAGGAAAACAGGGATCGACTACGAGCAGTACTTC
clone size: NA
V gene: TRBV28
J gene: TRBJ2-7
D gene: NA

CDR3 protein: CASSLILGYEQYF
CDR3 DNA: TGTGCCAGCAGCTTAATACTGGGTTACGAGCAGTACTTC
clone size: many
V gene: TRBV7-6
J gene: TRBJ2-7
D gene: NA

CDR3 protein: CASSRGNRNYYGYTF
CDR3 DNA: TGTGCCAGCAGCCGGGGGAACCGGAATTACTATGGCTACACCTTC
clone size: many
V gene: TRBV6-2/TRBV6-3
J gene: TRBJ1-2
D gene: NA

CDR3 protein: CATSTDTNEQFF
CDR3 DNA: TGTGCCACCAGCACGGACACCAATGAGCAGTTCTTC
clone size: NA
V gene: TRBV15
J gene: TRBJ2-1
D gene: NA

CDR3 protein: CSVGPPGQETQYF
CDR3 DNA: TGCAGCGTTGGCCCCCCGGGCCAAGAGACCCAGTACTTC
clone size: NA
V gene: TRBV29-1
J gene: TRBJ2-5
D gene: NA

CDR3 protein: CSASQQTNEKLFF
CDR3 DNA: TGCAGCGCTTCACAGCAAACTAATGAAAAACTGTTTTTT
clone size: many
V gene: TRBV29-1
J gene: TRBJ1-4
D gene: NA

CDR3 protein: CATSRDSGRLAEETQYF
CDR3 DNA: TGTGCCACCAGCAGAGATTCCGGGCGACTAGCCGAAGAGACCCAGTACTTC
clone size: few
V gene: TRBV15
J gene: TRBJ2-5
D gene: TRBD2

CDR3 protein: CASSPPGTAPAYEQYF
CDR3 DNA: TGTGCCAGCAGCCCCCCCGGGACGGCACCAGCCTACGAGCAGTACTTC
clone size: NA
V gene: TRBV28
J gene: TRBJ2-7
D gene: NA

CDR3 protein: CAWKGTGGYNEQFF
CDR3 DNA: TGTGCCTGGAAGGGGACAGGGGGGTACAATGAGCAGTTCTTC
clone size: NA
V gene: TRBV30
J gene: TRBJ2-1
D gene: TRBD1

CDR3 protein: CASSTGLAGVTDTQYF
CDR3 DNA: TGTGCCAGCAGTACTGGACTAGCGGGAGTAACAGATACGCAGTATTTT
clone size: many
V gene: TRBV5-1
J gene: TRBJ2-3
D gene: TRBD2

CDR3 protein: CSAVGDPNSPLHF
CDR3 DNA: TGCAGTGCGGTTGGGGATCCGAATTCACCCCTCCACTTT
clone size: few
V gene: TRBV20-1
J gene: TRBJ1-6
D gene: NA

CDR3 protein: CAWSFGQGKTDTQYF
CDR3 DNA: TGTGCCTGGAGTTTTGGACAGGGCAAAACAGATACGCAGTATTTT
clone size: NA
V gene: TRBV30
J gene: TRBJ2-3
D gene: TRBD1

CDR3 protein: CASSDRDRRETQYF
CDR3 DNA: TGTGCCAGCAGTGATCGGGACAGACGGGAGACCCAGTACTTC
clone size: few
V gene: TRBV27
J gene: TRBJ2-5
D gene: TRBD1

CDR3 protein: CASSPSEGTDTQYF
CDR3 DNA: TGCGCCAGCAGTCCCTCCGAGGGCACAGATACGCAGTATTTT
clone size: many
V gene: TRBV5-1
J gene: TRBJ2-3
D gene: NA

CDR3 protein: CASSLANRGKSSYEQYF
CDR3 DNA: TGTGCCAGCAGCTTAGCCAACAGGGGAAAGAGCTCCTACGAGCAGTACTTC
clone size: NA
V gene: TRBV11-2
J gene: TRBJ2-7
D gene: TRBD1

CDR3 protein: CAISESNLAEQFF
CDR3 DNA: TGTGCCATCAGTGAGTCGAATCTAGCGGAGCAGTTCTTC
clone size: many
V gene: TRBV10-3
J gene: TRBJ2-1
D gene: NA

CDR3 protein: CASSARGQTGELFF
CDR3 DNA: TGTGCCAGTAGCGCCAGGGGGCAGACCGGGGAGCTGTTTTTT
clone size: NA
V gene: TRBV19
J gene: TRBJ2-2
D gene: TRBD1

CDR3 protein: CASSQAQAEVTDTQYF
CDR3 DNA: TGTGCCAGCAGCCAAGCACAAGCGGAAGTCACAGATACGCAGTATTTT
clone size: few
V gene: TRBV3-1
J gene: TRBJ2-3
D gene: NA

CDR3 protein: CASSQVLSSYGYTF
CDR3 DNA: TGTGCCAGCAGCCAAGTATTGTCTTCCTATGGCTACACCTTC
clone size: many
V gene: TRBV3-1
J gene: TRBJ1-2
D gene: NA

CDR3 protein: CASSLPGSPLHF
CDR3 DNA: TGTGCCAGCAGCTTGCCCGGATCACCCCTCCACTTT
clone size: NA
V gene: TRBV7-9
J gene: TRBJ1-6
D gene: NA

CDR3 protein: CASSLLGKNQPQHF
CDR3 DNA: TGTGCCAGCAGTTTACTAGGGAAGAATCAGCCCCAGCATTTT
clone size: NA
V gene: TRBV28
J gene: TRBJ1-5
D gene: NA

CDR3 protein: CASSPSSGLAPRDEQYF
CDR3 DNA: TGCGCCAGCAGTCCCTCCTCGGGGTTGGCTCCGAGGGACGAGCAGTACTTC
clone size: NA
V gene: TRBV5-1
J gene: TRBJ2-7
D gene: NA

CDR3 protein: CAWRNSYTEAFF
CDR3 DNA: TGTGCCTGGAGGAACAGCTACACTGAAGCTTTCTTT
clone size: NA
V gene: TRBV30
J gene: TRBJ1-1
D gene: NA

CDR3 protein: CATSRAGADTQYF
CDR3 DNA: TGTGCCACCAGCAGAGCGGGGGCAGATACGCAGTATTTT
clone size: NA
V gene: TRBV15
J gene: TRBJ2-3
D gene: NA

CDR3 protein: CASTPWATSVYEQYF
CDR3 DNA: TGTGCCAGCACTCCATGGGCCACATCGGTGTACGAGCAGTACTTC
clone size: few
V gene: TRBV6-2/TRBV6-3
J gene: TRBJ2-7
D gene: NA

CDR3 protein: CASSDDYSSNQPQHF
CDR3 DNA: TGTGCCAGCAGTGATGATTATTCTAGCAATCAGCCCCAGCATTTT
clone size: many
V gene: TRBV6-1
J gene: TRBJ1-5
D gene: NA

CDR3 protein: CASGPPGRGNTIYF
CDR3 DNA: TGTGCCAGCGGCCCTCCGGGACGTGGAAACACCATATATTTT
clone size: few
V gene: TRBV7-9
J gene: TRBJ1-3
D gene: NA

CDR3 protein: CASRPPGTGENNEQFF
CDR3 DNA: TGTGCCAGCAGGCCACCCGGGACAGGGGAGAACAATGAGCAGTTCTTC
clone size: NA
V gene: TRBV7-9
J gene: TRBJ2-1
D gene: TRBD1

CDR3 protein: CASSAYRGLDEQYF
CDR3 DNA: TGTGCCAGCAGTGCCTACAGGGGGCTGGACGAGCAGTACTTC
clone size: NA
V gene: TRBV27
J gene: TRBJ2-7
D gene: TRBD1

CDR3 protein: CASSSIRDLYQPQHF
CDR3 DNA: TGTGCCAGCAGTTCCATCAGGGATCTGTATCAGCCCCAGCATTTT
clone size: many
V gene: TRBV12-3/TRBV12-4
J gene: TRBJ1-5
D gene: NA

CDR3 protein: CATSDATETQYF
CDR3 DNA: TGTGCCACCAGTGATGCGACAGAGACCCAGTACTTC
clone size: NA
V gene: TRBV24-1
J gene: TRBJ2-5
D gene: NA

CDR3 protein: CASSPDRGLEAFF
CDR3 DNA: TGCGCCAGCAGCCCGGACAGGGGGCTTGAAGCTTTCTTT
clone size: few
V gene: TRBV5-1
J gene: TRBJ1-1
D gene: TRBD1

CDR3 protein: CASSYSIATDTDTQYF
CDR3 DNA: TGTGCCAGCAGTTACTCGATAGCGACAGACACAGATACGCAGTATTTT
clone size: few
V gene: TRBV6-5
J gene: TRBJ2-3
D gene: NA

CDR3 protein: CASSVTGTGGSETQYF
CDR3 DNA: TGTGCCAGCAGCGTTACCGGGACAGGGGGTTCGGAGACCCAGTACTTC
clone size: NA
V gene: TRBV9
J gene: TRBJ2-5
D gene: TRBD1

CDR3 protein: CAISPATLGTQETQYF
CDR3 DNA: TGTGCCATCAGCCCCGCCACCTTAGGGACCCAAGAGACCCAGTACTTC
clone size: many
V gene: TRBV10-3
J gene: TRBJ2-5
D gene: NA

CDR3 protein: CASSKEDTQYF
CDR3 DNA: TGTGCCAGCAGCAAGGAGGATACGCAGTATTTT
clone size: few
V gene: TRBV6-5
J gene: TRBJ2-3
D gene: NA

CDR3 protein: CASSRGGTVSTDTQYF
CDR3 DNA: TGTGCCAGCAGTCGCGGGGGGACAGTCAGCACAGATACGCAGTATTTT
clone size: few
V gene: TRBV2
J gene: TRBJ2-3
D gene: NA

CDR3 protein: CASSLRPAGGGYEQYF
CDR3 DNA: TGCGCCAGCAGCCTCAGGCCAGCGGGAGGGGGATACGAGCAGTACTTC
clone size: NA
V gene: TRBV5-1
J gene: TRBJ2-7
D gene: TRBD2

CDR3 protein: CSARDEMTYGYTF
CDR3 DNA: TGCAGTGCTAGAGATGAAATGACCTATGGCTACACCTTC
clone size: few
V gene: TRBV20-1
J gene: TRBJ1-2
D gene: NA

CDR3 protein: CASSPPGLAGVNEQFF
CDR3 DNA: TGTGCCAGCAGTCCACCGGGACTAGCGGGAGTTAATGAGCAGTTCTTC
clone size: many
V gene: TRBV12-3/TRBV12-4
J gene: TRBJ2-1
D gene: TRBD2

CDR3 protein: CASSFGDHEQYF
CDR3 DNA: TGTGCCAGCAGCTTCGGAGACCACGAGCAGTACTTC
clone size: NA
V gene: TRBV7-6
J gene: TRBJ2-7
D gene: NA